The clone carrying this TCR beta chain was recorded a few times. Its specificity is not known. The germline CDR1 and CDR2 sequences are SEHNR and FQNEAQ (reference sequence). V shed 3 bases, J shed 7 bases, and the junction held 10 bases outside the gene matches. The CDR3 is 15 amino acids. The sample belongs to a study of T cell repertoires in cytomegalovirus infection. In the study overall: CMV epitopes, recently identified HLA-C-restricted and well-studied HLA-B-restricted, were used. Indicated by public TCR beta signatures were CMV infection and matching HLA type.

Each CDR3 protein is one row after TCRdb ran MiXCR on the reads. The profile covers about 920,000 distinct CDR3 sequences, with under 40% appearing a single time and around an eighth taken by the ten largest. Study results and limitations: Carriers of CMV plus the relevant HLA were identified by cumulative public TCR beta family frequency. In two of eight donors, the top clonotype was HLA-C-restricted CMV-specific.

The sample here was cultured CD8+ T cells from PBMCs, taken from culture after CMV antigen stimulation. The sequence was obtained from a human donor in good health (CMV status not recorded). Some clones in this sample may be carry-over from other donors' samples. The V and J genes are TRBV7-9 and TRBJ1-2, with TRBD1 matching over 8 bases. CDR3 bases: TGTGCCAGCAGCTTCGGGGCAGGGGGCATTTTTGGCTACACCTTC. This codes for CASSFGAGGIFGYTF.